The 4 T cell receptor beta chains presented below share a single source sample, sequenced in a study of technical replicates of blood from a few donors. Only in-frame clones appear in the TCRdb table, and some are missing; sequencing was by immunoSEQ multiplex PCR. The repertoire holds tens of thousands of clones, with nearly 96% as singletons. Sequenced material: T cells isolated from PBMCs. The receptor source for this set is a human donor in good health.

This rearrangement joins TRBV4-1 to TRBJ2-5; 7 positions agree with TRBD1. Unmatched junction bases numbered 1, after V lost 1 base and J lost 2 bases. From germline, CDR1 is MGHRA and CDR2 YSYEKL. The CDR3 extends over 14 amino acids. CDR3: CASSQAGQQETQYF. The CDR3 bases are TGCGCCAGCAGCCAAGCGGGACAGCAAGAGACCCAGTACTTC.

The gene calls are TRBV6-5 and TRBJ2-1; 12 nucleotides line up with TRBD2. This CDR3 has 12 residues. The germline gives CDR1 MNHEY, CDR2 SVGAGI. The V and J ends lost 9 bases and 13 bases, in that order; junction bases with no gene match: 7. The CDR3 DNA reads TGTGCCAGTTCGGGACTAGCGGGTGAACAGTTCTTC. Translation gives CASSGLAGEQFF.

V usage is TRBV5-6 and J usage is TRBJ1-1; D ambiguous. Germline CDR1 SGHDT, CDR2 YYEEEE. Trimming removed 0 bases at V and 0 bases at J, with 12 bases between. This CDR3 contains 16 residues. The CDR3 is CASSLEERGMNTEAFF. In DNA form, the CDR3 reads TGTGCCAGCAGCTTGGAAGAACGAGGGATGAACACTGAAGCTTTCTTT.

This clone occurred a few times. The V and J genes are TRBV5-1 and TRBJ1-1; D call uncertain. The V gene's germline CDR1 is SGHRS and CDR2 YFSETQ. There are 12 residues in the CDR3. The V end lost 4 bases, the J end lost 8 bases, and 12 bases lay between the germline ends. The chain's CDR3 is CASSLNTEEAFF. CDR3 in DNA: TGCGCCAGCAGCCTGAATACAGAGGAAGCTTTCTTT.